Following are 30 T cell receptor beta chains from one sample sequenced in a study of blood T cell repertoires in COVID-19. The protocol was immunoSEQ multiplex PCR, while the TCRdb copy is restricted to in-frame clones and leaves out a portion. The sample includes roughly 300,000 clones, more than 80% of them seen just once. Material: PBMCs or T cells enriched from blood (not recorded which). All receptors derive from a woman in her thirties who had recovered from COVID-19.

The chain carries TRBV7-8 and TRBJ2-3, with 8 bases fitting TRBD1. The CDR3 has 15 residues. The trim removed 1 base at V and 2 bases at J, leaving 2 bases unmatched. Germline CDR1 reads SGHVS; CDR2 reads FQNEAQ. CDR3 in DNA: TGTGCCAGCAGCTTAGGACAGGGGTCCACAGATACGCAGTATTTT. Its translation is CASSLGQGSTDTQYF.

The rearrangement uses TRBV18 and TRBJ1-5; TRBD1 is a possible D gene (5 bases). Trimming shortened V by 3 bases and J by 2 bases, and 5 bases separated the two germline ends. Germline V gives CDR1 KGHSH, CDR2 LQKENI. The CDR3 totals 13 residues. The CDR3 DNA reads TGTGCCAGCTCACCGACAGGCAATCAGCCCCAGCATTTT. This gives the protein CASSPTGNQPQHF.

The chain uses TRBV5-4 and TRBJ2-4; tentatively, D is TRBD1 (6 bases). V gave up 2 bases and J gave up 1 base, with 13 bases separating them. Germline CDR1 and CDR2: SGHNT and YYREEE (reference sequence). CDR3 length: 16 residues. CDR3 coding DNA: TGTGCCAGCAGCTTATCAGGTGGACAGGCCAAAAACATTCAGTACTTC. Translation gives CASSLSGGQAKNIQYF.

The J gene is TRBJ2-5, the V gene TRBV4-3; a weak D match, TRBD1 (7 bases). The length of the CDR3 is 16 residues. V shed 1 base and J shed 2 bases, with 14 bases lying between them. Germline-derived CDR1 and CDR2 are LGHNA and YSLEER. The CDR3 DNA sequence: TGCGCCAGCAGCCAAGTTGCGGGACAGACGCAAGAGACCCAGTACTTC. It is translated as CASSQVAGQTQETQYF.

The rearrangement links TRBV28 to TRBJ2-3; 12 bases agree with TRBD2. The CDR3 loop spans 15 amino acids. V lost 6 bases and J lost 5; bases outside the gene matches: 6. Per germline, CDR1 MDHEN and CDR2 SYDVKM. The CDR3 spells CASSRLAGDLDTQYF. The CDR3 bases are TGTGCCAGCAGCCGACTAGCGGGAGATTTAGATACGCAGTATTTT. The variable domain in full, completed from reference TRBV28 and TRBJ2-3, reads DVKVTQSSRYLVKRTGEKVFLECVQDMDHENMFWYRQDPGLGLRLIYFSYDVKMKEKGDIPEGYSVSREKKERFSLILESASTNQTSMYLCASSRLAGDLDTQYFGPGTRLTVL.

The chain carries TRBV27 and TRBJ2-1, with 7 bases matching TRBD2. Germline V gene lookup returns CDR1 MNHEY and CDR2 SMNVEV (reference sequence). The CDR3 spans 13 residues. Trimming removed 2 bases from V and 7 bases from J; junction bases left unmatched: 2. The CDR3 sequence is CASSLGGGNEQFF. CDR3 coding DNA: TGTGCCAGCAGTTTAGGGGGGGGGAATGAGCAGTTCTTC.

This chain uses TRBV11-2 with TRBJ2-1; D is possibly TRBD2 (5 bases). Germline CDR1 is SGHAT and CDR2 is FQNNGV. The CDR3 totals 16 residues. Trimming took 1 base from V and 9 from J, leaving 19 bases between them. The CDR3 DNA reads TGTGCCAGCAGCTTAGCCCCAACGGGATATGGTACTGAGCAGTTCTTC. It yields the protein CASSLAPTGYGTEQFF.

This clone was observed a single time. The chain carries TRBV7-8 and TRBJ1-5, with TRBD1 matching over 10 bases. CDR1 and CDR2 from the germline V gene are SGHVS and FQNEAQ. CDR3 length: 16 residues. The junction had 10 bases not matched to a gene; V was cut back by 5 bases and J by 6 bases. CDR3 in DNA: TGTGCCAGCAGCACGGGACAGGGGATACCTCCTCAGCCCCAGCATTTT. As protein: CASSTGQGIPPQPQHF. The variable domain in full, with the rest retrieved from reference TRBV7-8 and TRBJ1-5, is GAGVSQSPRYKVAKRGQDVALRCDPISGHVSLFWYQQALGQGPEFLTYFQNEAQLDKSGLPSDRFFAERPEGSVSTLKIQRTQQEDSAVYLCASSTGQGIPPQPQHFGDGTRLSIL.

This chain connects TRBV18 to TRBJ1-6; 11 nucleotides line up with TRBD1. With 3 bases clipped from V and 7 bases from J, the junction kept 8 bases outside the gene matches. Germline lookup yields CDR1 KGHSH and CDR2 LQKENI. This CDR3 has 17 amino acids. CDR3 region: CASSPRDRGAVNSPLHF. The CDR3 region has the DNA TGTGCCAGCTCACCCCGGGACAGGGGGGCAGTGAATTCACCCCTCCACTTT. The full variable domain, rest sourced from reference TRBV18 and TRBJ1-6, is NAGVMQNPRHLVRRRGQEARLRCSPMKGHSHVYWYRQLPEEGLKFMVYLQKENIIDESGMPKERFSAEFPKEGPSILRIQQVVRGDSAAYFCASSPRDRGAVNSPLHFGNGTRLTVT.

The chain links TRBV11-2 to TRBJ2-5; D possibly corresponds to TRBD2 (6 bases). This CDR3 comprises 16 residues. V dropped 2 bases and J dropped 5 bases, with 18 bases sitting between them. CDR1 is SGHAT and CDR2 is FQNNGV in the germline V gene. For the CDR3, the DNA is TGTGCCAGCAGCTTATTAAGCACTAGCTTTAGGGAGACCCAGTACTTC. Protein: CASSLLSTSFRETQYF.

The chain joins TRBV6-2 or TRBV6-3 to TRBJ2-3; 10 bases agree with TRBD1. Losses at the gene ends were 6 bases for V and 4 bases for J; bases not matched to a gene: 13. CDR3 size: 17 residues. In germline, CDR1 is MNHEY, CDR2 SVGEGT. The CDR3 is CASSPARTGGSADTQYF. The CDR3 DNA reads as TGTGCCAGCAGCCCCGCGCGGACAGGGGGTAGCGCAGATACGCAGTATTTT.

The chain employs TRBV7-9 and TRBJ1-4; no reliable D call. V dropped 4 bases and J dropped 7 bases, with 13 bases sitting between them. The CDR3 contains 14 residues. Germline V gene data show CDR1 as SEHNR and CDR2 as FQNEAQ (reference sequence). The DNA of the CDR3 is TGTGCCAGCAGCTACCAAGCCGGAGGTGAAAAACTGTTTTTT. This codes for CASSYQAGGEKLFF.

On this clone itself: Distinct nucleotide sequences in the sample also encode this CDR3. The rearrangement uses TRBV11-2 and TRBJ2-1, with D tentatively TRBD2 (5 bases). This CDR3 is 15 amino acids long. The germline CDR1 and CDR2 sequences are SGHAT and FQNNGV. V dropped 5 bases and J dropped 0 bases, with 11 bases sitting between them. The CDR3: CASSPSGSSYNEQFF. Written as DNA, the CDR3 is TGTGCCAGCAGCCCGAGCGGAAGCTCCTACAATGAGCAGTTCTTC.

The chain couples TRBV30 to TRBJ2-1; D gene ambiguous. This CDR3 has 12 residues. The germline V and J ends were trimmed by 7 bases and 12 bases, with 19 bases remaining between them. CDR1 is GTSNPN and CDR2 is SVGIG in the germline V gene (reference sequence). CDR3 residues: CASSNFRNRQFF. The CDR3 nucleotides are TGTGCCTCCTCCAACTTTAGAAACCGGCAGTTCTTC.

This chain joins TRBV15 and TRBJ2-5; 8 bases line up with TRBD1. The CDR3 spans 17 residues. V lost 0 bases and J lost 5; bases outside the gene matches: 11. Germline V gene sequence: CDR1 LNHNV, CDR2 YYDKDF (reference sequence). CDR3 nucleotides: TGTGCCACCAGCAGAGATTTAGGAACAGGGGGTGCGGAGACCCAGTACTTC. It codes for CATSRDLGTGGAETQYF.

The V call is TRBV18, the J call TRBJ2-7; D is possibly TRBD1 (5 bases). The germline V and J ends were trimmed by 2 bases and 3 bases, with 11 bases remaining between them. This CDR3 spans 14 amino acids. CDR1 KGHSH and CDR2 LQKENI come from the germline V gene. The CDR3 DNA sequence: TGTGCCAGCTCACCAAGTATAGACAGCTACGAGCAGTACTTC. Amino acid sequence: CASSPSIDSYEQYF.

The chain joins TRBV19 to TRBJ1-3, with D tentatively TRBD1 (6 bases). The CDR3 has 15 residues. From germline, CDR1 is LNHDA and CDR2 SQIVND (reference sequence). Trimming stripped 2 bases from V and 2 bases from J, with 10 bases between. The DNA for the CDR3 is TGTGCCAGTAGTATAAGAAGACAGGCTGGAAACACCATATATTTT. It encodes CASSIRRQAGNTIYF. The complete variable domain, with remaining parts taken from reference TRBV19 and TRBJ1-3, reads DGGITQSPKYLFRKEGQNVTLSCEQNLNHDAMYWYRQDPGQGLRLIYYSQIVNDFQKGDIAEGYSVSREKKESFPLTVTSAQKNPTAFYLCASSIRRQAGNTIYFGEGSWLTVV.

Here the CDR3 reads CASSLLASGYNEQFF. CDR3 sequence (DNA): TGTGCCAGCAGCTTACTGGCTAGCGGCTACAATGAGCAGTTCTTC. The rearrangement links TRBV7-9 to TRBJ2-1; 7 bases map to TRBD2. Germline V gene data show CDR1 as SEHNR and CDR2 as FQNEAQ (reference sequence). The CDR3 totals 15 residues. The V and J ends lost 2 bases and 3 bases, in that order; junction bases with no gene match: 4.

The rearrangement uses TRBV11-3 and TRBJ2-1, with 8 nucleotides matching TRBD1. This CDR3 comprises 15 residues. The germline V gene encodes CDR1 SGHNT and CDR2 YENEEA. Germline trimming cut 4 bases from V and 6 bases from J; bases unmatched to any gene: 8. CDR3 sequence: CASSSSGDRGNEQFF. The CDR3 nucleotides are TGTGCCAGCAGCTCATCCGGCGACAGGGGCAATGAGCAGTTCTTC.

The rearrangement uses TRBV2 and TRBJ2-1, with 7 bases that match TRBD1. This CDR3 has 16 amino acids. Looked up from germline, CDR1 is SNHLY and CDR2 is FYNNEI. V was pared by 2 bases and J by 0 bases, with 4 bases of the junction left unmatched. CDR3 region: CASSEPTGSSYNEQFF. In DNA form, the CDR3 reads TGTGCCAGCAGTGAACCGACAGGGAGCTCCTACAATGAGCAGTTCTTC.

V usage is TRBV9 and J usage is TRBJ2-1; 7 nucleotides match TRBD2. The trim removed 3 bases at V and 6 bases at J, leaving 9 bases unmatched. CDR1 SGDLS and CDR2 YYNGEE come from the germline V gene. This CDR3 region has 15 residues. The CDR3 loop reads CASSAGTSEINEQFF. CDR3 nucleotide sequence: TGTGCCAGCAGCGCCGGCACTAGCGAGATCAATGAGCAGTTCTTC.

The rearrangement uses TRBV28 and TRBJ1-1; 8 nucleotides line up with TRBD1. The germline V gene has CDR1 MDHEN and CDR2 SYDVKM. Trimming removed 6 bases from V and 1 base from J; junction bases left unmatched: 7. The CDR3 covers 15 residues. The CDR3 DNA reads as TGTGCCAGCAGGCGACCAGGGGGCGGGAACACTGAAGCTTTCTTT. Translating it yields CASRRPGGGNTEAFF.

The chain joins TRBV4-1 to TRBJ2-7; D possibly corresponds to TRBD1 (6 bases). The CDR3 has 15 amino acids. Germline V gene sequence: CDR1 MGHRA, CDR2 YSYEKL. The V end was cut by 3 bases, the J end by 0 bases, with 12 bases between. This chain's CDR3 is CASSHLRDTSYEQYF. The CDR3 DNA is TGCGCCAGCAGCCATCTTCGGGACACCTCCTACGAGCAGTACTTC.

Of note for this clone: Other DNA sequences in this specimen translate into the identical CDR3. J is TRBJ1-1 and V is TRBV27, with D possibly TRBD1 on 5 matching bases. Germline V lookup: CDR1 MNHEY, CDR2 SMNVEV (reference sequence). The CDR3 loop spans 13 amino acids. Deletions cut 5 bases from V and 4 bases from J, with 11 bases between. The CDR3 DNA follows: TGTGCCAGCAGTCTCGGTAGGGGCACTGAAGCTTTCTTT. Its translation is CASSLGRGTEAFF.

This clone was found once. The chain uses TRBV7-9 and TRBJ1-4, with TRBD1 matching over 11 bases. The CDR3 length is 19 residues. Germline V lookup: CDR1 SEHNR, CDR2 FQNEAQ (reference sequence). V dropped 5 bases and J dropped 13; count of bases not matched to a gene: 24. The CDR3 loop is CASSLGQGATDLDLQGLFF. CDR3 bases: TGTGCCAGCAGCCTCGGACAGGGGGCTACCGACCTGGATTTGCAGGGACTGTTTTTT.

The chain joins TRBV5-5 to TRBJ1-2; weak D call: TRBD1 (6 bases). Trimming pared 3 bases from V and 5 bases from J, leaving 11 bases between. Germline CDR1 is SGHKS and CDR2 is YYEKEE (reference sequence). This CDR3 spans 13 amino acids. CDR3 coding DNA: TGTGCCAGCAGCTCAACAGGGAGTTATGGCTACACCTTC. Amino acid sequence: CASSSTGSYGYTF.

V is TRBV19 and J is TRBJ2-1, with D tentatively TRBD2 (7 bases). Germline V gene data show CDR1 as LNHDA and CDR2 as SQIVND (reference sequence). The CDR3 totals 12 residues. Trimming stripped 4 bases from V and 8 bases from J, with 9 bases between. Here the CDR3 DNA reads TGTGCCAGTAGTAGAGGGGGGGATGAGCAGTTCTTC. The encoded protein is CASSRGGDEQFF.

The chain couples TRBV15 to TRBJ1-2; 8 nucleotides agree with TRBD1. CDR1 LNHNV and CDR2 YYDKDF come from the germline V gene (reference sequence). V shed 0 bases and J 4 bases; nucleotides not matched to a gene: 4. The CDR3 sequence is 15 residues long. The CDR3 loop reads CATSRDRGQGYGYTF. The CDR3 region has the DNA TGTGCCACCAGCAGAGATAGAGGACAGGGCTATGGCTACACCTTC.

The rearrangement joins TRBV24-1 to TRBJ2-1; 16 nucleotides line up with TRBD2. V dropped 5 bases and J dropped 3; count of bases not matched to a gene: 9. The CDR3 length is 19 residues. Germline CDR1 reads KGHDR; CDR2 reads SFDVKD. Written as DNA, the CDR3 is TGTGCCACCAGTGCATCCGGGACTAGCGGGAGGGCCCTCTACAATGAGCAGTTCTTC. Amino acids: CATSASGTSGRALYNEQFF.

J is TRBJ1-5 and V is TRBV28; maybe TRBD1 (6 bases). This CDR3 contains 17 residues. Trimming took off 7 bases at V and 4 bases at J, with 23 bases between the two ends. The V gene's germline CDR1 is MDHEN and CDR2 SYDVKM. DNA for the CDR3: TGTGCCAGCACAGAAGGGAGTCAGGCAGGGGTTAATCAGCCCCAGCATTTT. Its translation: CASTEGSQAGVNQPQHF.